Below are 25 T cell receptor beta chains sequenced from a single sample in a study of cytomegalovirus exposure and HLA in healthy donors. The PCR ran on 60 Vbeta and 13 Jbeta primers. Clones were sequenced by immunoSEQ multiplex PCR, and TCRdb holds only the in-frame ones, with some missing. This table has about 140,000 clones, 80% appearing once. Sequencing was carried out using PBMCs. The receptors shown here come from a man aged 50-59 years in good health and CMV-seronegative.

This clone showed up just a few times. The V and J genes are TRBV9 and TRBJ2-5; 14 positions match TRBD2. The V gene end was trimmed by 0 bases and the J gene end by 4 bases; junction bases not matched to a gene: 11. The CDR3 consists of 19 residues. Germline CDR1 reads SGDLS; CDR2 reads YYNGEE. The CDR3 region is CASSVAGTGTSGSLETQYF. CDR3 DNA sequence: TGTGCCAGCAGCGTAGCTGGAACAGGGACTAGCGGGAGTTTAGAGACCCAGTACTTC.

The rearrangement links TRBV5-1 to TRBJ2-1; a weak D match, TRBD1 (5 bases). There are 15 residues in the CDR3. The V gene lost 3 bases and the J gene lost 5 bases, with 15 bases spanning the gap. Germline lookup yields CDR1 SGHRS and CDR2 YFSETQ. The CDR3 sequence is CASSYPLGLHNEQFF. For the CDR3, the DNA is TGCGCCAGCAGCTACCCGTTGGGGCTTCACAATGAGCAGTTCTTC.

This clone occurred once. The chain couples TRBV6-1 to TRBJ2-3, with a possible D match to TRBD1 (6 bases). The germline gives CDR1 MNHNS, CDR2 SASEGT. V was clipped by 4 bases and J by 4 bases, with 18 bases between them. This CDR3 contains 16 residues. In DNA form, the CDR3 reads TGTGCCAGCAGTGCGCACGGTTGGACAGACGCAGATACGCAGTATTTT. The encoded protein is CASSAHGWTDADTQYF.

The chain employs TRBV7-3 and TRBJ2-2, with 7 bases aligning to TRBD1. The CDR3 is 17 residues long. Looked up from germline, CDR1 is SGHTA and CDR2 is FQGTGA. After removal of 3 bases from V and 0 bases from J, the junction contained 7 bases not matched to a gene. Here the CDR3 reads CASSLKGGQPNTGELFF. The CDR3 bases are TGTGCCAGCAGCTTGAAAGGGGGACAGCCGAACACCGGGGAGCTGTTTTTT.

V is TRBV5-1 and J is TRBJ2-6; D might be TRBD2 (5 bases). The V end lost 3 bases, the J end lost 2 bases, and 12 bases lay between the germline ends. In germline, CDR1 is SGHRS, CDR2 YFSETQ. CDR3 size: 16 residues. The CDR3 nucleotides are TGCGCCAGCAGCTCCAGTGCGGGTGCTGGGGCCAACGTCCTGACTTTC. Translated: CASSSSAGAGANVLTF.

CDR3 DNA: TGCGCCAGCAGCTTGGGGTCTAGCTCCTACGAGCAGTACTTC. This translates into CASSLGSSSYEQYF. The gene calls are TRBV5-1 and TRBJ2-7; D remains ambiguous. The CDR3 is 14 residues long. The germline V gene has CDR1 SGHRS and CDR2 YFSETQ. The ends were cut back, 0 bases at V and 0 bases at J, with 7 bases in the middle.

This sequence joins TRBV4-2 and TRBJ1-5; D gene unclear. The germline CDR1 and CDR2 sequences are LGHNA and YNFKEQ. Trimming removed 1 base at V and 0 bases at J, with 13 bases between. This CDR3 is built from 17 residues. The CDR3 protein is CASSQVVTKASNQPQHF. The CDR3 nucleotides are TGTGCCAGCAGCCAAGTTGTGACAAAGGCTAGCAATCAGCCCCAGCATTTT.

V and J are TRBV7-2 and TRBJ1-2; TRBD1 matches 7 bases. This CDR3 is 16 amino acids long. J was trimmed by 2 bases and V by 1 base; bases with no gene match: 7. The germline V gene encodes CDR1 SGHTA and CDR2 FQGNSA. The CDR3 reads CASSLGVGGQNYGYTF. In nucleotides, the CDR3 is TGTGCCAGCAGCTTAGGTGTAGGGGGCCAGAACTATGGCTACACCTTC.

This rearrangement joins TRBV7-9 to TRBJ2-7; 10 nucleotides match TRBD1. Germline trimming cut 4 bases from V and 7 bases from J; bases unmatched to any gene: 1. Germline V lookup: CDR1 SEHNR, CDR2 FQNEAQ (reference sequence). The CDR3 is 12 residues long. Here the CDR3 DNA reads TGTGCCAGCAGCTCGGGACAGGGGGAGCAGTACTTC. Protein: CASSSGQGEQYF. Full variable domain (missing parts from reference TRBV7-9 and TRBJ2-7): DTGVSQNPRHKITKRGQNVTFRCDPISEHNRLYWYRQTLGQGPEFLTYFQNEAQLEKSRLLSDRFSAERPKGSFSTLEIQRTEQGDSAMYLCASSSGQGEQYFGPGTRLTVT.

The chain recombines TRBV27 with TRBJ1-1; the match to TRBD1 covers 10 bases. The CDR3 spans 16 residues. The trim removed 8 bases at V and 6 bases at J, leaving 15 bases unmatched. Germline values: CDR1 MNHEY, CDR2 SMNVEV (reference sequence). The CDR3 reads CASRENRGTGAPEAFF. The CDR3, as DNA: TGTGCCAGCCGAGAGAACCGGGGGACAGGGGCCCCTGAAGCTTTCTTT.

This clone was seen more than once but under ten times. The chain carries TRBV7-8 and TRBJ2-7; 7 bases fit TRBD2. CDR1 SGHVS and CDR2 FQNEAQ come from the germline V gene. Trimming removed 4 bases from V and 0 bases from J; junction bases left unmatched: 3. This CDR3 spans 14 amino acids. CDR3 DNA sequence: TGTGCCAGCAGCTCAGGCGGGAGCTCCTACGAGCAGTACTTC. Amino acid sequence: CASSSGGSSYEQYF.

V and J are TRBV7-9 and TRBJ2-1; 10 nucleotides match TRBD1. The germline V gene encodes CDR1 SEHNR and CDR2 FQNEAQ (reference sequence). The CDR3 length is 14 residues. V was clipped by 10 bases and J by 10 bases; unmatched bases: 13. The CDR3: CATATGTGALEQFF. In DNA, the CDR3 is TGTGCCACCGCGACCGGGACAGGGGCATTAGAGCAGTTCTTC.

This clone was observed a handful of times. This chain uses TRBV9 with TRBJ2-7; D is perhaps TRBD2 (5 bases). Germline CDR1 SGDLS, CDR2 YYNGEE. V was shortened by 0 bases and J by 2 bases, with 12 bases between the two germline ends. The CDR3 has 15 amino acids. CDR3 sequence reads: CASSVEPAVTYEQYF. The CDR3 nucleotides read TGTGCCAGCAGCGTAGAACCAGCGGTTACCTACGAGCAGTACTTC.

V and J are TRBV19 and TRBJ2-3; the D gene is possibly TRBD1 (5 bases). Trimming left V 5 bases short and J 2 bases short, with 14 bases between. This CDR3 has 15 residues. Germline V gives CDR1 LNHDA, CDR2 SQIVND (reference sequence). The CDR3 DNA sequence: TGTGCCAGTAGTGTCGGTCCAGGGCCCACAGATACGCAGTATTTT. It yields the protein CASSVGPGPTDTQYF.

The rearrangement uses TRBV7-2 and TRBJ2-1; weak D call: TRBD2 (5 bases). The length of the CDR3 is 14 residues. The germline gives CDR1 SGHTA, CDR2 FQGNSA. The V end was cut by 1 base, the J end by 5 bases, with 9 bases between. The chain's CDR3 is CASSLEYGNNEQFF. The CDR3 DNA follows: TGTGCCAGCAGCTTAGAATACGGGAACAATGAGCAGTTCTTC.

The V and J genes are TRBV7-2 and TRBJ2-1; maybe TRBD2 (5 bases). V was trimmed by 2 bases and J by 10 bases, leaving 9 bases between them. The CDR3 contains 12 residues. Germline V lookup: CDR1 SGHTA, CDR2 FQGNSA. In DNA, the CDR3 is TGTGCCAGCAGCTTAAACCGCGGGGAGCAGTTCTTC. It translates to CASSLNRGEQFF.

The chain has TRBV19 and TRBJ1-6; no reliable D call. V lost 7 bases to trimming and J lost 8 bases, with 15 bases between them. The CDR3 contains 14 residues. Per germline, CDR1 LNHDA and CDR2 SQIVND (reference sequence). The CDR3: CASTNRYSDSPLHF. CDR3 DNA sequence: TGTGCCAGTACCAACCGGTATAGTGATTCACCCCTCCACTTT. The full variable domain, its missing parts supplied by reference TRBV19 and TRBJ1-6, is DGGITQSPKYLFRKEGQNVTLSCEQNLNHDAMYWYRQDPGQGLRLIYYSQIVNDFQKGDIAEGYSVSREKKESFPLTVTSAQKNPTAFYLCASTNRYSDSPLHFGNGTRLTVT.

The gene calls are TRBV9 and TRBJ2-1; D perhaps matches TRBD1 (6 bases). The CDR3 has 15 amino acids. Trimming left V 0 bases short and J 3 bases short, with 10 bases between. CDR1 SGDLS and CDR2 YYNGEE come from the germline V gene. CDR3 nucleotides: TGTGCCAGCAGCGTAGTGACGGGACACTACAATGAGCAGTTCTTC. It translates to CASSVVTGHYNEQFF.

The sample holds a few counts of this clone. The CDR3 sequence: CASRPPGVSGANVLTF. DNA of the CDR3: TGTGCCAGTAGACCCCCCGGGGTATCTGGGGCCAACGTCCTGACTTTC. The chain employs TRBV19 and TRBJ2-6, with D possibly matching TRBD2 (5 bases). The V end was cut by 6 bases, the J end by 1 base, with 13 bases between. The CDR3 runs 16 residues. Germline values: CDR1 LNHDA, CDR2 SQIVND (reference sequence).

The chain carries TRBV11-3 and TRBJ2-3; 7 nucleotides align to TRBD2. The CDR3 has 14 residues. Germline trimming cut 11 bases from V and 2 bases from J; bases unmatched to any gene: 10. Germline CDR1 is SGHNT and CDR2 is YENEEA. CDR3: CAVRDGGNTDTQYF. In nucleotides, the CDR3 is TGTGCCGTTCGTGACGGGGGGAACACAGATACGCAGTATTTT.

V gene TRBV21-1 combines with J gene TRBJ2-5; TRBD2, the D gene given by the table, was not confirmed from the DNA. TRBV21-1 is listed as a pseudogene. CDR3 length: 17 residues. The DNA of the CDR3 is TGTGCCAGCAGCAAAGCCCCTTTAGCGGGAGGGAGAGAGACCCAGTACTTC. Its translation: CASSKAPLAGGRETQYF.

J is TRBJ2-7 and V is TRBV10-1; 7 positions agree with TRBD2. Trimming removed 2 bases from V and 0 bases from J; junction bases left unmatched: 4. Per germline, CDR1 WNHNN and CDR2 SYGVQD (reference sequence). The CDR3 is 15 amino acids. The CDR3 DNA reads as TGCGCCAGCAGTGAGGGACTAGGGAGCTCCTACGAGCAGTACTTC. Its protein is CASSEGLGSSYEQYF.

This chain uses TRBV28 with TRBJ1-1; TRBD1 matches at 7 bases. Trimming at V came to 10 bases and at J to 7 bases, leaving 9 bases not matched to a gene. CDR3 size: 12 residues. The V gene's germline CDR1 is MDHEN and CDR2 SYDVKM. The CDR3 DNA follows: TGTGCCAATAGTCAGGGGGTGGGTGAAGCTTTCTTT. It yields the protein CANSQGVGEAFF.

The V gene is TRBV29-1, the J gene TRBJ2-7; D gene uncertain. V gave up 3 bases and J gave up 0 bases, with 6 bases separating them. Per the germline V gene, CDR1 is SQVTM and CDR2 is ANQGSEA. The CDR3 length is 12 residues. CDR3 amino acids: CSVDVSSYEQYF. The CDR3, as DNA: TGCAGCGTTGATGTATCCTCCTACGAGCAGTACTTC.

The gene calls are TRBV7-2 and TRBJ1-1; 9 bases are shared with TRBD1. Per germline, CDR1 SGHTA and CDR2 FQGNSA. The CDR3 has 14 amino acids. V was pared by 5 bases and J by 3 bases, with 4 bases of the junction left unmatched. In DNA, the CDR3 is TGTGCCAGCAGCACGGGACAGGGAGACACTGAAGCTTTCTTT. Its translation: CASSTGQGDTEAFF. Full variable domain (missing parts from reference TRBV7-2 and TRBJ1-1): GAGVSQSPSNKVTEKGKDVELRCDPISGHTALYWYRQSLGQGLEFLIYFQGNSAPDKSGLPSDRFSAERTGGSVSTLTIQRTQQEDSAVYLCASSTGQGDTEAFFGQGTRLTVV.